This TCR beta chain was retrieved from a study of control samples from healthy donors and cancer patients. V gave up 7 bases and J gave up 1 base, with 9 bases separating them. From germline, CDR1 is KGHDR and CDR2 SFDVKD. The CDR3 totals 13 residues. Profiling relied on immunoSEQ multiplex PCR, and the TCRdb table lists in-frame clones only, not all of them. The table includes over 80,000 clones, approximately 80% detected once. The sequence came from a woman aged 25 to 45 in good health. The rearrangement uses TRBV24-1 and TRBJ2-5, with a tentative D call TRBD1 (6 bases). The source material was blood. CDR3 nucleotides: TGTGCCACCAGGCAGACAGGCCAAGAGACCCAGTACTTC. As protein: CATRQTGQETQYF.